Listed below are T cell receptor beta chains from one sample, sequenced in a study of spatial heterogeneity in lung cancer. From the 5' RACE reads, TCRdb called clonotypes with MiXCR, one entry per CDR3 protein. The sample has 20,000 to 25,000 distinct CDR3 sequences, under 3.5% seen once. This material consisted of lung tumor tissue, taken at surgery. Every receptor here comes from a male donor with early-stage non-small cell lung cancer. CDR3s leave out the opening cysteine and the closing phenylalanine or tryptophan. The D gene is left open where the match is weak.

D gene: .
J gene: TRBJ2-1
V gene: TRBV3-1
CDR3 protein: ASKGTYNEQF

D gene: .
J gene: TRBJ2-1
V gene: TRBV12-3/TRBV12-4
CDR3 protein: ASTLEEQGRQF

D gene: TRBD2
J gene: TRBJ2-7
V gene: TRBV11-2
CDR3 protein: ASSEYSGSMYEQY

D gene: .
J gene: TRBJ2-5
V gene: TRBV20-1
CDR3 protein: SARGAFEETQY

D gene: .
J gene: TRBJ2-5
V gene: TRBV20-1
CDR3 protein: SASGSDQETQY

D gene: .
J gene: TRBJ2-2
V gene: TRBV2
CDR3 protein: ASAGLLTNTGELF

D gene: .
J gene: TRBJ1-5
V gene: TRBV10-3
CDR3 protein: AISDGGAGQPQH

D gene: .
J gene: TRBJ2-5
V gene: TRBV5-1
CDR3 protein: ASSSMGQQQETQY

D gene: .
J gene: TRBJ1-5
V gene: TRBV28
CDR3 protein: ASSFSGSNQPQH

D gene: .
J gene: TRBJ2-1
V gene: TRBV12-3/TRBV12-4
CDR3 protein: ASKEVRVSEQF